One T cell receptor beta chain is described in this entry. The sample is drawn from a study of cytomegalovirus exposure and HLA in healthy donors. PCR used 60 Vbeta primers and 13 Jbeta primers. Profiling relied on immunoSEQ multiplex PCR, and the TCRdb table lists in-frame clones only, not all of them. This sample carries 110,000 to 150,000 clones, around 80% of them seen once, and the ten largest clones take roughly 4%. Trimming removed 4 bases from V and 9 bases from J, with 16 bases in between. Per the germline V gene, CDR1 is ENHRY and CDR2 is SYGVKD. The CDR3 contains 14 residues. The TCR comes from a woman between 40 and 55 years old in good health and CMV-seropositive. The sample was PBMCs. The rearrangement uses TRBV10-3 and TRBJ2-1; D gene ambiguous. The CDR3 is CAISVNGLDIEQFF. The CDR3 bases are TGTGCCATCAGTGTCAACGGGTTGGATATTGAGCAGTTCTTC.